The clone carrying this T cell receptor beta chain was seen a few times. V gave up 4 bases and J gave up 0 bases, with 11 bases separating them. The germline CDR1 and CDR2 sequences are SGHRS and YFSETQ. This CDR3 spans 14 amino acids. Sorting of CD4+ naive, central memory, regulatory and stem cell-like memory cells was performed via CD45RO/CCR7/CD25/CD127/CD95/CD27. The sample belongs to a study of beta chain features in type 1 diabetes. The overall study: Patients were similar to healthy donors in age and gender (as well as in cell yields). Across all samples, around 98 million sorted cells were examined.

Expressed TCRB transcripts were sequenced, since all the RNA that had been isolated was reverse transcribed. Sequencing used immunoSEQ multiplex PCR; TCRdb keeps in-frame clones, though not all of them. The sample shows about 150,000 clones, over 8.5% of them seen only once. This TCR was recovered from a man younger than 35 in good health. The gene calls are TRBV5-1 and TRBJ2-7; D gene uncertain. Sequenced material: central memory CD4+ T cells from blood. CDR3 sequence (DNA): TGCGCCAGCAGCGTGGGCCCGAGCTCCTACGAGCAGTACTTC. Protein sequence: CASSVGPSSYEQYF.